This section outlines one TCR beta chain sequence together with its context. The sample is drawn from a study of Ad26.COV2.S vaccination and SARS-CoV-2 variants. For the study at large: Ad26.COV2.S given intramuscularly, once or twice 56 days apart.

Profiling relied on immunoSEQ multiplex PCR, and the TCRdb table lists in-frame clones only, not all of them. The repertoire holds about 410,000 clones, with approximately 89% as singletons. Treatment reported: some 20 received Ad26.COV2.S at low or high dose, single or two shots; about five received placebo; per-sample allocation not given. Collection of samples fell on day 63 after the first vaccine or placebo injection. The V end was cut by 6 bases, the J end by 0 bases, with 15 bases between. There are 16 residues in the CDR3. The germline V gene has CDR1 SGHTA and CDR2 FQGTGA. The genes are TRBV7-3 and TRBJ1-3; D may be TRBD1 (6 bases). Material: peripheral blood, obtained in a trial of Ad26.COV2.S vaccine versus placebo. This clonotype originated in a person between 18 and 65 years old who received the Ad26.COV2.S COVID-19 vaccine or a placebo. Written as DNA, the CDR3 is TGTGCCAGCAGTCAAGACAGGCGGAACTCTGGAAACACCATATATTTT. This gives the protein CASSQDRRNSGNTIYF.